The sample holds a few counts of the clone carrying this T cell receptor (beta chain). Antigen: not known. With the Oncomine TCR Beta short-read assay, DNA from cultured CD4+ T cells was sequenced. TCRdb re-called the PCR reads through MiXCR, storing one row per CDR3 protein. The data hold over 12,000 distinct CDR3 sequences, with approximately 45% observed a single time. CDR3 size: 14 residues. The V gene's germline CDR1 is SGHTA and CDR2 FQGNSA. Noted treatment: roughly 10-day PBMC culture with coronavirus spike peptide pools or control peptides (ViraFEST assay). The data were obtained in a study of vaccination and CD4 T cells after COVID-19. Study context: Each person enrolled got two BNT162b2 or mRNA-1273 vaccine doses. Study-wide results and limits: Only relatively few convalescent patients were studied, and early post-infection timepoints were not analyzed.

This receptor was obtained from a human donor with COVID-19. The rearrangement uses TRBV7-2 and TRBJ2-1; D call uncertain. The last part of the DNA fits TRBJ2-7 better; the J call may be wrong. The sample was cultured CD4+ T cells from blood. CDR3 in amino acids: CASSRGLGTYEQYF. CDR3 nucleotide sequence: TGTGCCAGCAGCCGCGGCCTGGGAACCTACGAGCAGTACTTC.